Listed below are T cell receptor beta chains from one sample, sequenced in a study of control samples from healthy donors and cancer patients. The table came from immunoSEQ multiplex PCR; TCRdb's copy has only in-frame clones and leaves some out. The data contain roughly 140,000 clones, nearly 95% of them singletons. Material: blood. The receptors were sampled from a man aged 45-65 years in good health. CDR3s include the opening cysteine and the closing phenylalanine or tryptophan. The D gene is left open where the match is weak. Expanded clones get a size class; other rows say once, few or many, or leave the size out.

j_call cdr3_length d_call v_call clone_size cdr3_nt cdr3_aa
TRBJ2-3 19 TRBD1 TRBV5-1 NA TGCGCCAGCAGCACAACCGGGACAGCTACTCACTATAGCACAGATACGCAGTATTTT CASSTTGTATHYSTDTQYF
TRBJ1-6 13 NA TRBV30 NA TGTGCCTGGAGTCGGCAGAATAATTCACCCCTCCACTTT CAWSRQNNSPLHF
TRBJ1-6 14 TRBD1 TRBV7-3 once TGTGCCAGCAGCATACAGGGGCGGGATTCACCCCTCCACTTT CASSIQGRDSPLHF
TRBJ2-3 14 NA TRBV5-1 NA TGCGCCAGCAGACCCGGGACTAGCACAGATACGCAGTATTTT CASRPGTSTDTQYF
TRBJ1-4 15 NA TRBV6-6 NA TGTGCCAGCAGAACTGGCCCCGCAACTAATGAAAAACTGTTTTTT CASRTGPATNEKLFF
TRBJ2-7 13 TRBD1 TRBV29-1 NA TGCAGCGTTGAAGAACAGGGGGCGGTCGAGCAGTACTTC CSVEEQGAVEQYF
TRBJ1-5 17 TRBD1 TRBV9 NA TGTGCCAGCAGCGTACCCGGACAGGGTTATAGCAATCAGCCCCAGCATTTT CASSVPGQGYSNQPQHF
TRBJ2-1 11 NA TRBV5-6 NA TGTGCCAGCAGTCGGAGGTCTGAGCAGTTCTTC CASSRRSEQFF
TRBJ1-1 16 NA TRBV20-1 few TGCAGTGCTAGTACCCCAGGGGCAAGTTCGGCGGATGAAGCTTTCTTT CSASTPGASSADEAFF
TRBJ2-1 18 NA TRBV28 NA TGTGCCAGCAGTCCCAGGAGGGCAGACTACCTCTCCTACAATGAGCAGTTCTTC CASSPRRADYLSYNEQFF
TRBJ2-7 14 TRBD2 TRBV7-2 NA TGTGCCAGCAGCCGGACTAGCGGGAGAACCGAGCAGTACTTC CASSRTSGRTEQYF
TRBJ2-7 13 NA TRBV12-3/TRBV12-4 NA TGTGCCAGCAGTTTGGGACTTCCCTACGAGCAGTACTTC CASSLGLPYEQYF
TRBJ2-5 16 TRBD2 TRBV14 once TGTGCCAGCAGCCTCCTCCCAGCGGGAGTACAGGAGACCCAGTACTTC CASSLLPAGVQETQYF
TRBJ2-5 17 TRBD2 TRBV12-5 NA TGTGCTAGTGTGAAGGGGGGCAACGGGACTAGAGGGGAGACCCAGTACTTC CASVKGGNGTRGETQYF
TRBJ2-5 15 TRBD2 TRBV5-6 NA TGTGCCAGCAGCTTAGAACTAGCGGGGCAAGAGACCCAGTACTTC CASSLELAGQETQYF
TRBJ2-3 15 TRBD2 TRBV5-5 NA TGTGCCAGCAGCGCCCGCGGGACTACCACAGATACGCAGTATTTT CASSARGTTTDTQYF
TRBJ2-7 14 NA TRBV2 NA TGTGCCAGCACCCTACCGTCTTCTGAGTACGAGCAGTACTTC CASTLPSSEYEQYF
TRBJ2-1 12 NA TRBV12-2 NA TGTGCAAGTCGCCCAGGAGACACTGAGCAGTTCTTC CASRPGDTEQFF
TRBJ1-5 15 TRBD1 TRBV2 NA TGTGCCAGCAGCGAGGACAGGGCCTCATATCAGCCCCAGCATTTT CASSEDRASYQPQHF
TRBJ2-1 16 TRBD2 TRBV5-1 once TGCGCCAGCAGCTTGGGCGGGACTAGCGGGACCAATGAGCAGTTCTTC CASSLGGTSGTNEQFF
TRBJ2-2 15 NA TRBV11-2 NA TGTGCCAGCAGCTTAAATCTTTACCGGGGAGGGGAGCTGTTTTTT CASSLNLYRGGELFF
TRBJ2-1 14 TRBD2 TRBV27 NA TGTGCCAGCAGCGGGGGGGCGCCCTACAATGAGCAGTTCTTC CASSGGAPYNEQFF
TRBJ2-1 15 TRBD1 TRBV7-9 NA TGTGCCAGCAGCTACGACAGGGGGACCTACAATGAGCAGTTCTTC CASSYDRGTYNEQFF
TRBJ1-6 13 NA TRBV7-9 NA TGTGCCAGCAGCTTAGCGGGGGGGTCACCCCTCCACTTT CASSLAGGSPLHF
TRBJ1-3 15 NA TRBV7-7 NA TGTGCTAGCAGTTACCGCGAGGGCTCTGGAAACACCATATATTTT CASSYREGSGNTIYF
TRBJ2-6 14 NA TRBV7-8 NA TGTGCCAGCAGACTGGTGGCTGGGGCCAACGTCCTGACTTTC CASRLVAGANVLTF
TRBJ1-6 14 TRBD1 TRBV7-3 once TGTGCCAGCAGCTTACAGGGGGCAGGGTCACCCCTCCACTTT CASSLQGAGSPLHF
TRBJ2-7 18 TRBD2 TRBV7-6 NA TGTGCCAGCAGCCACCGGACTAGCGGGAGGCCAAGCTCCTACGAGCAGTACTTC CASSHRTSGRPSSYEQYF
TRBJ1-3 14 NA TRBV6-5 NA TGTGCCAGCAGACCCCCCGGGTCTGGAAACACCATATATTTT CASRPPGSGNTIYF
TRBJ2-1 14 NA TRBV5-1 NA TGCGCCAGCAGCCAACCTGGCTCCTACAATGAGCAGTTCTTC CASSQPGSYNEQFF
TRBJ2-2 14 TRBD1 TRBV29-1 NA TGCAGCGCCGGGACAGGGGTTAACACCGGGGAGCTGTTTTTT CSAGTGVNTGELFF
TRBJ2-3 14 NA TRBV9 NA TGTGCCAGCAGCGTAGCCCAGCGGACAGATACGCAGTATTTT CASSVAQRTDTQYF
TRBJ2-2 11 TRBD1 TRBV7-2 NA TGTGCCAGCAGCTCCGGGACAGGGTTGTTTTTT CASSSGTGLFF
TRBJ1-5 15 TRBD1 TRBV6-5 NA TGTGCCAGCAGTAGGACAGGTACGAGCAATCAGCCCCAGCATTTT CASSRTGTSNQPQHF
TRBJ2-4 15 TRBD1 TRBV27 NA TGTGCCAGCAGAGGCGGGACAGGGGCGTGGAACATTCAGTACTTC CASRGGTGAWNIQYF
TRBJ2-1 15 NA TRBV27 NA TGTGCCAGCAGCTTTCGGGACCTCCGATACAATGAGCAGTTCTTC CASSFRDLRYNEQFF
TRBJ2-2 15 TRBD1 TRBV7-9 NA TGTGCCAGCAGGAGGGACAGCGCGAACACCGGGGAGCTGTTTTTT CASRRDSANTGELFF
TRBJ2-7 13 TRBD2 TRBV10-3 NA TGTGCCATCCGACTAGCGGGAGCCAACGAGCAGTACTTC CAIRLAGANEQYF
TRBJ2-3 15 NA TRBV7-8 NA TGTGCCAGCAGCTTGAGCGGTACTAGCACAGATACGCAGTATTTT CASSLSGTSTDTQYF
TRBJ1-6 16 TRBD1 TRBV3-1/TRBV3-2 few TGTGCCAGCAGCCAAGGGGGCCGGACAGGAGTTGGACCCCTCCACTTT CASSQGGRTGVGPLHF
TRBJ2-7 15 TRBD1 TRBV27 once TGTGCCAGCAGAGGGACCGGACAGGGGCCCTACGAGCAGTACTTC CASRGTGQGPYEQYF
TRBJ2-2 16 TRBD1 TRBV4-2 NA TGTGCCAGCAGCCGCCGGGACAGGAGGAATGACGGGGAGCTGTTTTTT CASSRRDRRNDGELFF
TRBJ2-7 11 NA TRBV12-3/TRBV12-4 NA TGTGCCAGCAGGAAGGGTTACGAGCAGTACTTC CASRKGYEQYF
TRBJ2-5 15 NA TRBV28 NA TGTGCCAGCAGTTTAGGGGGGCTGACACAAGAGACCCAGTACTTC CASSLGGLTQETQYF
TRBJ2-3 15 TRBD2 TRBV5-4 NA TGTGCCAGCAGTCCCGGGACTAGCGGGAGATATACGCAGTATTTT CASSPGTSGRYTQYF
TRBJ2-7 12 NA TRBV5-5 NA TGTGCCAGGCTGGGGGGCTCCCACGAGCAGTACTTC CARLGGSHEQYF
TRBJ2-1 15 NA TRBV5-1 NA TGCGCCAGCTCGCCGGGACTGCTATGGGACAATGAGCAGTTCTTC CASSPGLLWDNEQFF
TRBJ2-7 15 TRBD1 TRBV19 once TGTGCCAGTAGTATAGGACAGGGGGCGCCCCACGAGCAGTACTTC CASSIGQGAPHEQYF
TRBJ2-5 16 TRBD1 TRBV4-1 once TGCGCCAGCAGCCAAGATAGGGGGACAGGCCCAGAGACCCAGTACTTC CASSQDRGTGPETQYF
TRBJ2-2 16 TRBD1 TRBV29-1 NA TGCAGCGTTACTTTCTCGGTGGACAGGAACGCCGGGGAGCTGTTTTTT CSVTFSVDRNAGELFF
TRBJ2-1 14 NA TRBV10-2 NA TGCGCCAGCAGTGAGTCGTCGACGCTAGATGAGCAGTTCTTC CASSESSTLDEQFF
TRBJ1-4 15 NA TRBV5-1 NA TGCGCCAGCAGGAACCACAGGGCGATGAATGAAAAACTGTTTTTT CASRNHRAMNEKLFF
TRBJ1-5 14 TRBD1 TRBV30 NA TGTGCCTGGAGTCAGGGGGCGCTTAATCAGCCCCAGCATTTT CAWSQGALNQPQHF
TRBJ2-7 16 TRBD2 TRBV3-1/TRBV3-2 NA TGTGCCAGCAGCCAAGCTCAGGGCGGGAGATCCTACGAGCAGTACTTC CASSQAQGGRSYEQYF
TRBJ1-2 14 NA TRBV18 once TGTGCCAGCTCACGATCCGGGACGGACTATGGCTACACCTTC CASSRSGTDYGYTF
TRBJ1-1 15 NA TRBV10-3 NA TGTGCCCTGAGGGAGCTTCAGTCCCAGGGGACTGAAGCTTTCTTT CALRELQSQGTEAFF